The clone carrying this T cell receptor (beta chain) has just one count. The target antigen is unknown. The data belong to a study of T cells in tuberculosis. Background on the study: CD1B tetramers identified T cells specific for mycobacterial lipid GMM. A South African cohort included IGRA-negative adolescents, latently infected IGRA-positive adolescents and adults with active tuberculosis. Findings and caveats of the study: Active tuberculosis patients had shorter CDR3-alpha; the beta difference was nonsignificant. Active tuberculosis alpha repertoires lay closer to GMM-specific TCRs than controls'.

Generated by immunoSEQ multiplex PCR, the TCRdb table keeps only in-frame clones and is missing some. Of roughly 44,000 clones listed, nearly 95% are singletons. Sequenced material: PBMCs. The source of this sequence is a donor aged 10-30 years with latent tuberculosis or without tuberculosis infection.

The CDR3 loop reads CASSHGHSNQPQHF. The CDR3 nucleotides read TGTGCCAGTAGTCATGGGCATAGCAATCAGCCCCAGCATTTT. V and J are TRBV19 and TRBJ1-5; D gene uncertain. V was clipped by 5 bases and J by 0 bases, with 8 bases between them. CDR1 and CDR2 from the germline V gene are LNHDA and SQIVND (reference sequence). This CDR3 region has 14 residues.